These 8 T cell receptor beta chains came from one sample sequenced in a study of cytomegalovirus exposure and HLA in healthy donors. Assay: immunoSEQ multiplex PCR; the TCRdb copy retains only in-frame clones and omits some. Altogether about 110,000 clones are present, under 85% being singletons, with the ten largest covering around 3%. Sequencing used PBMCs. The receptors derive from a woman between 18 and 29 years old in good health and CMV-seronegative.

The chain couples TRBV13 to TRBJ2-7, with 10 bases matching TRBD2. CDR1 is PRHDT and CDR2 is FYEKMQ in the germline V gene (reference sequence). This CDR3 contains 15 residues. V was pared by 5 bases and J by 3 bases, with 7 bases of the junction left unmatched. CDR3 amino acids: CASSDTGTSVYEQYF. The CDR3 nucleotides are TGTGCCAGCAGCGATACCGGGACTAGCGTCTACGAGCAGTACTTC.

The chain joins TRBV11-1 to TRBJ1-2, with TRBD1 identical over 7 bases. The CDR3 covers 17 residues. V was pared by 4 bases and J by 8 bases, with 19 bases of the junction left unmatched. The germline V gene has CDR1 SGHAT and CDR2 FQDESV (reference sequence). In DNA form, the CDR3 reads TGTGCCAGCAGCTCGAGATTGGGGAGACAGGGAGTTCGCGGCTACACCTTC. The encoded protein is CASSSRLGRQGVRGYTF.

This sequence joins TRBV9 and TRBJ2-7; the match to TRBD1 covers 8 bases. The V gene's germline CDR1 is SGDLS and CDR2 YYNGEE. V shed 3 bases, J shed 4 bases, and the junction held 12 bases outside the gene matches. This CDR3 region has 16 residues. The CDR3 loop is CASSDTGTGVLYEQYF. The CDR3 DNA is TGTGCCAGCAGCGACACCGGGACAGGCGTCTTATACGAGCAGTACTTC.

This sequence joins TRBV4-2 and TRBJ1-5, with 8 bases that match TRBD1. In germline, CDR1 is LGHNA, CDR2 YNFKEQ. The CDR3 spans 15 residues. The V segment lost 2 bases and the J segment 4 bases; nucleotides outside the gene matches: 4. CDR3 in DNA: TGTGCCAGCAGCCAAATGAGACAGGGGAATCAGCCCCAGCATTTT. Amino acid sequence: CASSQMRQGNQPQHF.

This CDR3 reads CASIQGQNTEAFF. The CDR3 bases are TGTGCCAGCATACAGGGACAGAACACTGAAGCTTTCTTT. This chain links TRBV6-6 with TRBJ1-1; D perhaps matches TRBD1 (6 bases). V was clipped by 7 bases and J by 1 base, with 10 bases between them. Germline V gives CDR1 MNHNY, CDR2 SVGAGI (reference sequence). This CDR3 contains 13 residues.

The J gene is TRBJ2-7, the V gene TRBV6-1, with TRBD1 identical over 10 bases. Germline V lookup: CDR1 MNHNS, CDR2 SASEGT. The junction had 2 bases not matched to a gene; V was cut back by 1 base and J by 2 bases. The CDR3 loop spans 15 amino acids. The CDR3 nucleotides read TGTGCCAGCAGTGAAGTCGGACAGGGGGCCTACGAGCAGTACTTC. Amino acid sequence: CASSEVGQGAYEQYF.

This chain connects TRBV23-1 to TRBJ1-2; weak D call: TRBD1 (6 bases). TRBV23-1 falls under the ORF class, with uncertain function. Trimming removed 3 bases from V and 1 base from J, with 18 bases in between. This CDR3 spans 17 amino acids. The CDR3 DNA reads TGCGCCAGCAGTCACCAAGTTGAGGGACATTTTAACTATGGCTACACCTTC. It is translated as CASSHQVEGHFNYGYTF.

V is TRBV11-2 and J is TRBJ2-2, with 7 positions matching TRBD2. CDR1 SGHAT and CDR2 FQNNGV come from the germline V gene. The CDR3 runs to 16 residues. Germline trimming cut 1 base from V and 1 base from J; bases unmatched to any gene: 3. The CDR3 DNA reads TGTGCCAGCAGCTTAGCGGGGGGAAAGAACACCGGGGAGCTGTTTTTT. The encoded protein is CASSLAGGKNTGELFF.